This T cell receptor (beta chain) was recorded in a study of long-term antiretroviral therapy in people with HIV. The CDR3 is made up of 15 amino acids. The germline CDR1 and CDR2 sequences are LGHNA and YNFKEQ. Between the trimmed V and J ends, which lost 1 base and 5 bases, there was a span of 15 bases. The sample holds a few counts of this clone. A v3.0 immunoSEQ assay was performed at survey level. This table comes from immunoSEQ multiplex PCR, and its TCRdb copy is limited to in-frame clones, with some not included. The data show 20,000 to 25,000 clones, approximately 82% seen once. The sequences come from unsorted PBMCs, collected 2.4 years after starting antiretroviral therapy. The chain joins TRBV4-2 to TRBJ2-7; D could derive from TRBD1 or TRBD2 (7 bases each). This TCR came from a man aged 35 to 55 with HIV. The CDR3 DNA reads TGTGCCAGCAGCCAAGGCGGTGCAGGGGGGGACGAGCAGTACTTC. Protein: CASSQGGAGGDEQYF.